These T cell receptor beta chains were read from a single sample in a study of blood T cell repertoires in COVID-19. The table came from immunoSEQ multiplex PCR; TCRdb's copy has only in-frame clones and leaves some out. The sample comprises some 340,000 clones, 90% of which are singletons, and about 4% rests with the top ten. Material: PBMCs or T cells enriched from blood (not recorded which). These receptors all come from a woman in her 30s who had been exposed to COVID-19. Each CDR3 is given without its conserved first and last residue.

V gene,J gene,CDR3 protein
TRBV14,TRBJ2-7,ASSQGTGPYEQY
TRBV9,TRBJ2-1,ASSVASSSTEQF
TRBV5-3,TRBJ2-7,ARSFHSAGETYEQY
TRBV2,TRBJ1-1,ASSDGGAEAF
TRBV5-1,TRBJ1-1,ASSFQGHGYTEAF
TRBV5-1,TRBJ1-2,ASSLGQSYGYT
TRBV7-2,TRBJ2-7,ASSLVTGQTYEQY
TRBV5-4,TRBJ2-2,ASSVDRATGELF
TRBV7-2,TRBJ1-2,ASSLMGAQHYYNYGYT
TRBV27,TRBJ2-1,ASSLYSSVNEQF
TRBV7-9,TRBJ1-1,ASSLEGPTEAF
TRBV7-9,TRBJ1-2,ASSSEDVVLYGYT
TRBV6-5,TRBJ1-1,ASSSRDSFSEAF
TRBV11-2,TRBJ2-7,ASSLTGLYEQY
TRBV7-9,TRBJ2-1,ASSLETSGYASSYNEQF
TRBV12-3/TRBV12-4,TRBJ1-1,ASRGHENTEAF
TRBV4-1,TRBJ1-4,ASSLRQGATATNEKLF
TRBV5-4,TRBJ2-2,ASSNPGAGELF